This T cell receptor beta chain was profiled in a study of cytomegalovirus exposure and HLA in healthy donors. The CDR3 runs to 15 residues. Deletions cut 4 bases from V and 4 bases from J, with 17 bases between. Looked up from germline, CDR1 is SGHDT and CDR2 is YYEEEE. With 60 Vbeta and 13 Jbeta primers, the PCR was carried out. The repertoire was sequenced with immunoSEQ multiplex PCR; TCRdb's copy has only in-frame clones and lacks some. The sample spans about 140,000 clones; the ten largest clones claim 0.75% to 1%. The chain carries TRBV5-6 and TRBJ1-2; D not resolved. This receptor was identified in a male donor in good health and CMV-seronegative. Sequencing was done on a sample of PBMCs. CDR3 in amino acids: CASSQALWMIYGYTF. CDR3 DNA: TGTGCCAGCAGCCAGGCGCTTTGGATGATCTATGGCTACACCTTC.